This T cell receptor (beta chain) was obtained from a study of cytomegalovirus exposure and HLA in healthy donors. Study-level findings and limits: In a later analysis, most CMV-associated TCR beta chains appeared HLA-restricted. As confirmed in vitro, a few CMV-associated chains were specific for CMV antigens.

In regard to this clone: Its antigen remains unknown.

Donors counted as nominally healthy when sampled, yet unrecorded immune exposures were likely. Trimming cost V 10 bases and J 4 bases, with 23 bases left between them. CDR1 is SNHLY, CDR2 FYNNEI, per germline. The CDR3 consists of 15 residues. The PCR contained 60 Vbeta and 13 Jbeta primers. Using immunoSEQ multiplex PCR, the repertoire was profiled, and TCRdb retains in-frame clones only, with some absent. Altogether 100,000 to 120,000 clones are present, around 74% being singletons, with the ten largest covering around 1.3%. Input material: PBMCs. This receptor was identified in a man in his forties in good health and CMV-seronegative. This sequence joins TRBV2 and TRBJ2-7; no definite D call. The CDR3 DNA follows: TGTGCCATGAAAGGAATGGCCCCGTCTAGGTACGAGCAGTACTTC. Its translation: CAMKGMAPSRYEQYF. Filled out from reference TRBV2 and TRBJ2-7, the complete variable domain reads EPEVTQTPSHQVTQMGQEVILRCVPISNHLYFYWYRQILGQKVEFLVSFYNNEISEKSEIFDDQFSVERPDGSNFTLKIRSTKLEDSAMYFCAMKGMAPSRYEQYFGPGTRLTVT.